The 5 T cell receptor beta chains presented below share a single source sample, sequenced in a study of blood T cell repertoires in COVID-19. Produced via immunoSEQ multiplex PCR; TCRdb's table is partial and in-frame only. The sample lists around 130,000 clones; approximately 86% were seen once. The sample consisted of PBMCs or T cells enriched from blood (not recorded which). Receptor source: a woman aged 45-59 years who had recovered from COVID-19.

The chain has TRBV5-1 and TRBJ2-3; TRBD1 matches 7 bases. CDR1 and CDR2 (germline): SGHRS, YFSETQ. The CDR3 spans 16 residues. The V and J ends lost 0 bases and 6 bases, in that order; junction bases with no gene match: 10. The CDR3 loop is CASSLGQRPRGDTQYF. CDR3 coding DNA: TGCGCCAGCAGCTTGGGACAGAGACCCAGGGGGGATACGCAGTATTTT. Looking up the rest from reference TRBV5-1 and TRBJ2-3 gives the full variable domain: KAGVTQTPRYLIKTRGQQVTLSCSPISGHRSVSWYQQTPGQGLQFLFEYFSETQRNKGNFPGRFSGRQFSNSRSEMNVSTLELGDSALYLCASSLGQRPRGDTQYFGPGTRLTVL.

V gene TRBV5-5 combines with J gene TRBJ1-5; D remains ambiguous. The V gene lost 4 bases and the J gene lost 2 bases, with 13 bases spanning the gap. Germline V gene sequence: CDR1 SGHKS, CDR2 YYEKEE (reference sequence). The CDR3 spans 15 residues. Written as DNA, the CDR3 is TGTGCCAGCAGCCATGAGGATTATGGCAATCAGCCCCAGCATTTT. Translating it yields CASSHEDYGNQPQHF.

V and J are TRBV28 and TRBJ1-1, with a weak D call TRBD1 (6 bases). V lost 5 bases and J lost 7, with 14 bases in between. Germline CDR1 is MDHEN and CDR2 is SYDVKM. This CDR3 is built from 13 residues. The CDR3 DNA reads as TGTGCCAGCAGTCCTGTTGGGGGCCATGAAGCTTTCTTT. Its protein product is CASSPVGGHEAFF.

This clone was recorded a few times. The chain employs TRBV28 and TRBJ1-5; D is uncertain. V lost 7 bases and J 10 bases, leaving 11 bases between the germline ends. Germline CDR1 is MDHEN and CDR2 is SYDVKM. CDR3 length: 11 amino acids. In DNA form, the CDR3 reads TGTGCCAGCACCTACGAGGGCCCCCAGCATTTT. As protein: CASTYEGPQHF.

This clone was recorded only once. The rearrangement links TRBV2 to TRBJ2-5; 8 bases agree with TRBD1. V trimming: 10 bases; J trimming: 1 base; junction bases outside the gene matches: 20. This CDR3 spans 18 amino acids. Germline lookup yields CDR1 SNHLY and CDR2 FYNNEI. CDR3 coding DNA: TGTGCCACAACCTCCCCGCCTGCTTGGGACAGGACCCAAGAGACCCAGTACTTC. As protein: CATTSPPAWDRTQETQYF.